A selection of T cell receptor beta chains follows, all from one sample in a study of tumor-infiltrating lymphocytes in primary liver carcinoma. TCRdb redid the calling of the multiplex PCR reads with MiXCR, one entry per CDR3 protein. This table holds more than 40,000 distinct CDR3 sequences, 55% to 75% found once. The sequencing input was liver tumor tissue from sampling region 5. The receptors shown here come from a man aged 35 to 55 with primary liver carcinoma and hepatitis B virus infection. The CDR3 runs from the conserved cysteine through the conserved F or W. Fields, in order: CDR3 protein, CDR3 DNA, J gene, D gene, CDR3 length, V gene, clone size. D genes are given only for firm matches. Clone size is stated in some rows and not others, as once, few, many or a class when expanded.

CDR3 protein: CASSYSAWYIEVFF
CDR3 DNA: TGTGCCAGCAGTTACTCCGCCTGGTACATTGAAGTTTTCTTT
J gene: TRBJ1-1
D gene: NA
CDR3 length: 14
V gene: TRBV6-2/TRBV6-3
clone size: NA

CDR3 protein: CASSPGTGRNEQYF
CDR3 DNA: TGTGCCAGCAGTCCCGGGACAGGGAGGAACGAGCAGTACTTC
J gene: TRBJ2-7
D gene: TRBD1
CDR3 length: 14
V gene: TRBV6-5
clone size: many

CDR3 protein: CSAVLGTGVLETQYF
CDR3 DNA: TGCAGTGCTGTCCTCGGGACAGGGGTTTTGGAGACCCAGTACTTC
J gene: TRBJ2-5
D gene: TRBD1
CDR3 length: 15
V gene: TRBV20-1
clone size: many

CDR3 protein: CASDPDRDSFYEQYF
CDR3 DNA: TGTGCTAGTGACCCTGATCGCGACAGCTTCTACGAGCAGTACTTC
J gene: TRBJ2-7
D gene: NA
CDR3 length: 15
V gene: TRBV12-5
clone size: once

CDR3 protein: CASDETPNSPLYF
CDR3 DNA: TGTGCCAGCGATGAAACCCCCAATTCACCCCTCTACTTT
J gene: TRBJ1-6
D gene: NA
CDR3 length: 13
V gene: TRBV2
clone size: NA

CDR3 protein: CASSERSPTTYDQYF
CDR3 DNA: TGTGCCAGCAGTGAAAGGAGTCCAACGACGTACGACCAGTACTTC
J gene: TRBJ2-7
D gene: NA
CDR3 length: 15
V gene: TRBV6-1
clone size: NA

CDR3 protein: CASSDDGRGAGNEQFF
CDR3 DNA: TGTGCCAGCAGTGACGACGGCAGGGGGGCTGGCAATGAGCAGTTCTTC
J gene: TRBJ2-1
D gene: NA
CDR3 length: 16
V gene: TRBV2
clone size: many

CDR3 protein: CASSESVSGEVYKQYF
CDR3 DNA: TGCGCCAGCAGTGAGTCCGTATCGGGAGAAGTCTACAAGCAGTACTTC
J gene: TRBJ2-7
D gene: NA
CDR3 length: 16
V gene: TRBV10-2
clone size: NA

CDR3 protein: CASSPEVGTSSYNEQFF
CDR3 DNA: TGTGCCAGCAGCCCCGAAGTGGGAACAAGCTCCTACAATGAGCAATTCTTC
J gene: TRBJ2-1
D gene: NA
CDR3 length: 17
V gene: TRBV5-4
clone size: NA

CDR3 protein: CASRAYEQYF
CDR3 DNA: TGTGCCAGCAGAGCCTACGAGCAGTACTTC
J gene: TRBJ2-7
D gene: NA
CDR3 length: 10
V gene: TRBV2
clone size: many

CDR3 protein: CACSTHDGETQYF
CDR3 DNA: TGTGCCTGCAGCACACACGATGGCGAGACCCAGTACTTC
J gene: TRBJ2-5
D gene: NA
CDR3 length: 13
V gene: TRBV21-1
clone size: NA

CDR3 protein: CSVSPKLAGKVYEQYF
CDR3 DNA: TGCAGCGTTTCTCCCAAGCTAGCGGGTAAAGTGTACGAGCAGTACTTC
J gene: TRBJ2-7
D gene: TRBD2
CDR3 length: 16
V gene: TRBV29-1
clone size: many

CDR3 protein: CASSLFRGPQYF
CDR3 DNA: TGTGCCAGCAGTTTATTTAGGGGGCCGCAGTATTTT
J gene: TRBJ2-3
D gene: TRBD1
CDR3 length: 12
V gene: TRBV28
clone size: NA

CDR3 protein: CASSLTGGNQPQHF
CDR3 DNA: TGTGCCAGCAGCTTAACAGGGGGCAATCAGCCCCAGCATTTT
J gene: TRBJ1-5
D gene: NA
CDR3 length: 14
V gene: TRBV7-3
clone size: NA

CDR3 protein: CASILSGSRVGKLFF
CDR3 DNA: TGTGCCAGCATCCTAAGCGGGAGTCGAGTCGGGAAGCTGTTTTTT
J gene: TRBJ2-2
D gene: TRBD2
CDR3 length: 15
V gene: TRBV6-2/TRBV6-3
clone size: NA

CDR3 protein: CNVNAIGTDTQYF
CDR3 DNA: TGCAACGTCAACGCGATAGGCACAGATACGCAGTATTTT
J gene: TRBJ2-3
D gene: NA
CDR3 length: 13
V gene: TRBV29-1
clone size: NA

CDR3 protein: CASNSPGTGVVDTQYF
CDR3 DNA: TGTGCCAGCAACTCACCCGGGACAGGGGTAGTAGATACGCAGTATTTT
J gene: TRBJ2-3
D gene: TRBD1
CDR3 length: 16
V gene: TRBV7-9
clone size: NA

CDR3 protein: CASSVTSQETQYF
CDR3 DNA: TGTGCCAGCAGTGTGACGAGTCAAGAGACCCAGTACTTC
J gene: TRBJ2-5
D gene: NA
CDR3 length: 13
V gene: TRBV2
clone size: NA

CDR3 protein: CASSLFIPTTEAFF
CDR3 DNA: TGTGCCAGCAGTCTTTTTATCCCGACCACTGAAGCTTTCTTT
J gene: TRBJ1-1
D gene: NA
CDR3 length: 14
V gene: TRBV6-5
clone size: NA

CDR3 protein: CASSGGLAWWNTGELFF
CDR3 DNA: TGTGCCAGCAGCGGAGGACTAGCGTGGTGGAACACCGGGGAGCTGTTTTTT
J gene: TRBJ2-2
D gene: TRBD2
CDR3 length: 17
V gene: TRBV11-2
clone size: NA

CDR3 protein: CVSNPALRSDTQYF
CDR3 DNA: TGTGTCAGTAATCCAGCCTTAAGGTCAGATACGCAGTATTTT
J gene: TRBJ2-3
D gene: NA
CDR3 length: 14
V gene: TRBV6-2/TRBV6-3
clone size: NA

CDR3 protein: CRGLPGQGVDKQFF
CDR3 DNA: TGCAGAGGATTGCCGGGACAGGGTGTGGATAAGCAGTTCTTC
J gene: TRBJ2-1
D gene: TRBD1
CDR3 length: 14
V gene: TRBV29-1
clone size: NA

CDR3 protein: CARSLAGRSYNKQFF
CDR3 DNA: TGTGCCAGGAGCTTAGCGGGGAGATCCTACAATAAGCAGTTCTTC
J gene: TRBJ2-1
D gene: TRBD2
CDR3 length: 15
V gene: TRBV11-2
clone size: NA

CDR3 protein: CASSSEEGVDTGEQFF
CDR3 DNA: TGTGCCAGCAGCTCCGAGGAGGGAGTCGACACCGGGGAGCAGTTTTTT
J gene: TRBJ2-2
D gene: NA
CDR3 length: 16
V gene: TRBV5-6
clone size: NA

CDR3 protein: CAWGGRAGDTQYF
CDR3 DNA: TGTGCCTGGGGTGGCAGGGCTGGAGATACGCAATATTTT
J gene: TRBJ2-3
D gene: NA
CDR3 length: 13
V gene: TRBV30
clone size: NA

CDR3 protein: CASSQEPPQNEGVKNIRYF
CDR3 DNA: TGCGCCAGCAGCCAAGAGCCCCCTCAAAACGAAGGGGTCAAAAACATTCGGTACTTC
J gene: TRBJ2-4
D gene: NA
CDR3 length: 19
V gene: TRBV4-1
clone size: NA

CDR3 protein: CASSPPRGQTNTGELFF
CDR3 DNA: TGTGCCAGCTCACCACCTCGGGGACAGACGAACACCGGGGAGCTGTTTTTT
J gene: TRBJ2-2
D gene: TRBD1
CDR3 length: 17
V gene: TRBV18
clone size: few

CDR3 protein: CAIRRGLQETQYF
CDR3 DNA: TGTGCCATCAGGAGGGGACTGCAAGAGACCCAGTACTTC
J gene: TRBJ2-5
D gene: NA
CDR3 length: 13
V gene: TRBV10-3
clone size: NA

CDR3 protein: CASSRITGTSGGYDTQYF
CDR3 DNA: TGTGCCAGCAGCCGTATTACCGGGACTAGCGGGGGTTATGATACGCAGTATTTT
J gene: TRBJ2-3
D gene: TRBD2
CDR3 length: 18
V gene: TRBV6-2/TRBV6-3
clone size: many

CDR3 protein: CVSSLNSLTEAFF
CDR3 DNA: TGTGTCAGCAGTTTAAATTCTCTCACTGAAGCTTTCTTC
J gene: TRBJ1-1
D gene: NA
CDR3 length: 13
V gene: TRBV12-3/TRBV12-4
clone size: NA

CDR3 protein: CAWSSPSRDYGEKLFF
CDR3 DNA: TGTGCCTGGAGTTCGCCCTCCCGGGACTACGGCGAAAAACTGTTTTTT
J gene: TRBJ1-4
D gene: NA
CDR3 length: 16
V gene: TRBV30
clone size: many

CDR3 protein: CASSKSGTEDSYDQYF
CDR3 DNA: TGTGCCAGCAGTAAGTCCGGGACAGAGGATTCCTACGACCAGTATTTC
J gene: TRBJ2-7
D gene: TRBD1
CDR3 length: 16
V gene: TRBV6-5
clone size: NA

CDR3 protein: CASRLGATEELFF
CDR3 DNA: TGTGCCAGTAGATTGGGGGCCACCGAGGAGCTGTTTTTT
J gene: TRBJ2-2
D gene: NA
CDR3 length: 13
V gene: TRBV6-2/TRBV6-3
clone size: NA

CDR3 protein: CASNHVGLADTYEQYF
CDR3 DNA: TGCGCCAGCAACCATGTGGGGCTAGCGGACACCTACGAGCAGTACTTC
J gene: TRBJ2-7
D gene: TRBD2
CDR3 length: 16
V gene: TRBV4-1
clone size: NA

CDR3 protein: CLISGLNTGELFF
CDR3 DNA: TGTCTCATCAGTGGGCTGAACACCGGGGAGCTGTTTTTT
J gene: TRBJ2-2
D gene: NA
CDR3 length: 13
V gene: TRBV10-3
clone size: NA

CDR3 protein: CATCQEAGTGANVLTF
CDR3 DNA: TGCGCCACCTGCCAAGAAGCAGGGACTGGGGCCAACGTCCTGACTTTC
J gene: TRBJ2-6
D gene: NA
CDR3 length: 16
V gene: TRBV4-1
clone size: once

CDR3 protein: CAGSTTNNEQFF
CDR3 DNA: TGTGCCGGCAGCACTACTAACAATGAGCAGTTCTTC
J gene: TRBJ2-1
D gene: NA
CDR3 length: 12
V gene: TRBV7-9
clone size: NA

CDR3 protein: CADNLDFGIPSSYEQYF
CDR3 DNA: TGTGCCGACAACTTAGACTTCGGGATACCCAGCTCCTACGAGCAGTACTTC
J gene: TRBJ2-7
D gene: NA
CDR3 length: 17
V gene: TRBV11-2
clone size: NA

CDR3 protein: CASSLRGELAEYSSYNKQFF
CDR3 DNA: TGTGCCAGCAGCTTAAGGGGCGAGCTAGCGGAATACAGCTCCTACAATAAGCAGTTCTTC
J gene: TRBJ2-1
D gene: TRBD2
CDR3 length: 20
V gene: TRBV7-3
clone size: NA

CDR3 protein: CAGSLGQQLSYEQYF
CDR3 DNA: TGTGCCGGCAGCTTGGGCCAGCAGCTCTCCTACGAGCAGTACTTC
J gene: TRBJ2-7
D gene: NA
CDR3 length: 15
V gene: TRBV7-2
clone size: few

CDR3 protein: CTSSEQSYEQYF
CDR3 DNA: TGTACCAGCAGTGAGCAGTCCTACGAGCAGTACTTC
J gene: TRBJ2-7
D gene: NA
CDR3 length: 12
V gene: TRBV6-1
clone size: NA

CDR3 protein: CASSQAFLRETYNEQFF
CDR3 DNA: TGTGCCAGCAGCCAAGCCTTTCTGCGGGAGACCTACAATGAGCAGTTCTTC
J gene: TRBJ2-1
D gene: TRBD2
CDR3 length: 17
V gene: TRBV4-1
clone size: NA

CDR3 protein: CASSLEFDRDYEQYF
CDR3 DNA: TGTGCCAGCAGTCTCGAGTTCGACCGGGACTACGAGCAGTACTTC
J gene: TRBJ2-7
D gene: NA
CDR3 length: 15
V gene: TRBV6-4
clone size: few

CDR3 protein: CASTRTCQPYEQCF
CDR3 DNA: TGTGCCAGCACCCGGACATGTCAACCCTACGAGCAGTGCTTC
J gene: TRBJ2-7
D gene: NA
CDR3 length: 14
V gene: TRBV5-6
clone size: NA

CDR3 protein: CASSPHGFNEHFF
CDR3 DNA: TGTGCCAGCAGTCCGCATGGGTTCAATGAGCACTTCTTC
J gene: TRBJ2-1
D gene: NA
CDR3 length: 13
V gene: TRBV12-3/TRBV12-4
clone size: once

CDR3 protein: CACIQAQAKNIQYF
CDR3 DNA: TGTGCCTGCATCCAGGCCCAAGCCAAAAACATTCAGTACTTC
J gene: TRBJ2-4
D gene: NA
CDR3 length: 14
V gene: TRBV12-3/TRBV12-4
clone size: NA

CDR3 protein: CASGSPGQGINIQYF
CDR3 DNA: TGTGCCAGCGGTTCTCCGGGTCAGGGGATTAACATTCAGTACTTC
J gene: TRBJ2-4
D gene: NA
CDR3 length: 15
V gene: TRBV6-5
clone size: NA

CDR3 protein: CASGEQGRNERFF
CDR3 DNA: TGTGCCAGCGGTGAACAGGGTCGCAATGAGCGGTTCTTC
J gene: TRBJ2-1
D gene: NA
CDR3 length: 13
V gene: TRBV6-1
clone size: NA

CDR3 protein: CACSTIDRGTDTQYF
CDR3 DNA: TGTGCCTGCAGTACCATCGACAGAGGCACAGATACGCAATATTTT
J gene: TRBJ2-3
D gene: NA
CDR3 length: 15
V gene: TRBV6-1
clone size: NA

CDR3 protein: CASSLVSGGSGQETQYF
CDR3 DNA: TGTGCCAGCAGTTTAGTCAGTGGGGGCAGTGGGCAGGAGACCCAGTACTTC
J gene: TRBJ2-5
D gene: NA
CDR3 length: 17
V gene: TRBV11-2
clone size: NA

CDR3 protein: CASSSLTSGSPDEQFF
CDR3 DNA: TGTGCCAGCAGTTCCCTGACTAGCGGGAGTCCGGATGAGCAATTCTTC
J gene: TRBJ2-1
D gene: TRBD2
CDR3 length: 16
V gene: TRBV12-3/TRBV12-4
clone size: NA

CDR3 protein: CTSARDDPTDTQYF
CDR3 DNA: TGTACCAGCGCGCGGGACGATCCCACAGATACGCAGTATTTT
J gene: TRBJ2-3
D gene: NA
CDR3 length: 14
V gene: TRBV6-6
clone size: NA

CDR3 protein: CSATAQFGFPGTYQETQYF
CDR3 DNA: TGCAGTGCTACTGCCCAATTCGGATTCCCGGGGACGTACCAAGAGACCCAGTACTTC
J gene: TRBJ2-5
D gene: NA
CDR3 length: 19
V gene: TRBV20-1
clone size: NA